This TCR beta chain originates from a study of breast tumors, draining lymph nodes, adjacent tissues. Findings of the study overall: Tumor repertoires ranked between lymph nodes and nontumor tissue in diversity, with V and J gene preferences. Data fit most tumor T cells coming from lymph node, expanding in tumor.

The CDR3 is made up of 18 amino acids. From germline, CDR1 is LNHDA and CDR2 SQIVND (reference sequence). Trimming took 4 bases from V and 1 from J; bases not matched to a gene: 14. TCRdb reprocessed the multiplex PCR reads via MiXCR and lists one record per CDR3 protein. The data hold about 35,000 distinct CDR3 sequences, with roughly 36% observed a single time. With respect to this clonotype: Its antigen is unknown.

The specimen was breast tumor tissue. The V and J genes are TRBV19 and TRBJ2-5, with TRBD2 matching 8 bases. The clonotype comes from a female donor with breast cancer. Some clones in this sample may be carry-over from other donors' samples. In DNA, the CDR3 is TGTGCCAGTAGTAAGTCGGGAGGGGTAGTGGGACCCCAAGAGACCCAGTACTTC. Translation: CASSKSGGVVGPQETQYF.